Listed below are T cell receptor beta chains from one sample, sequenced in a study of T cell changes during pregnancy in multiple sclerosis. The protocol was immunoSEQ multiplex PCR, while the TCRdb copy is restricted to in-frame clones and leaves out a portion. Of under 50,000 clones listed, roughly 90% are singletons. The sample in question was CD8+ T cells from peripheral blood mononuclear cells, obtained in the second trimester of pregnancy. The receptors here all came from a female donor with multiple sclerosis, enrolled in a pregnancy study. Both conserved end residues are part of each CDR3. D genes are given only for firm matches. Clone size is not always given. Where it is, it says once, few, many or a class for expanded clones.

J: TRBJ2-2; V: TRBV10-3; D: TRBD2; size: NA; CDR3: CAISVGWGLEDTGELFF; DNA: TGTGCCATCAGTGTCGGATGGGGACTAGAGGACACCGGGGAGCTGTTTTTT
J: TRBJ2-5; V: TRBV9; D: NA; size: once; CDR3: CASSAHRGGRETQYF; DNA: TGTGCCAGCAGCGCGCACAGGGGAGGTCGAGAGACCCAGTACTTC
J: TRBJ2-2; V: TRBV25-1; D: NA; size: once; CDR3: CASAGALQGGGELFF; DNA: TGTGCCAGCGCAGGGGCATTACAGGGTGGCGGGGAGCTGTTTTTT
J: TRBJ2-7; V: TRBV4-3; D: TRBD2; size: once; CDR3: CASSQEGGRGPYEQYF; DNA: TGCGCCAGCAGCCAAGAGGGTGGGAGGGGTCCCTACGAGCAGTACTTC
J: TRBJ2-6; V: TRBV7-6; D: TRBD2; size: NA; CDR3: CASSLDPSGTVEANVLTF; DNA: TGTGCCAGCAGCTTAGATCCTAGCGGGACTGTGGAGGCCAACGTCCTGACTTTC
J: TRBJ2-7; V: TRBV27; D: TRBD1; size: NA; CDR3: CASSFTRQGSYEQYF; DNA: TGTGCCAGCAGTTTCACCAGACAGGGCTCCTACGAGCAGTACTTC
J: TRBJ2-1; V: TRBV9; D: NA; size: NA; CDR3: CASSVEGNEQFF; DNA: TGTGCCAGCAGCGTAGAGGGGAATGAGCAGTTCTTC
J: TRBJ2-2; V: TRBV7-9; D: TRBD1; size: NA; CDR3: CASSLAGTGPLGGTGELFF; DNA: TGTGCCAGCAGCTTAGCGGGGACAGGCCCCCTCGGTGGCACCGGGGAGCTGTTTTTT
J: TRBJ2-5; V: TRBV5-4; D: NA; size: NA; CDR3: CASSSEGEWVQETQYF; DNA: TGTGCCAGCAGCTCCGAGGGGGAATGGGTCCAAGAGACCCAGTACTTC
J: TRBJ2-1; V: TRBV7-3; D: NA; size: NA; CDR3: CASSAQGGEYEQFF; DNA: TGTGCCAGCAGCGCACAGGGTGGGGAGTATGAGCAGTTCTTC
J: TRBJ2-7; V: TRBV19; D: NA; size: NA; CDR3: CASRGEGKDSYEQYF; DNA: TGTGCCTCTAGGGGGGAGGGGAAAGACTCCTACGAGCAGTACTTC
J: TRBJ1-1; V: TRBV30; D: NA; size: NA; CDR3: CAWKRTEAFF; DNA: TGTGCCTGGAAGAGGACTGAAGCTTTCTTT
J: TRBJ2-2; V: TRBV13; D: TRBD1; size: few; CDR3: CASSARQGPNTGELFF; DNA: TGTGCCAGCAGCGCCCGACAGGGGCCAAACACCGGGGAGCTGTTTTTT
J: TRBJ2-3; V: TRBV6-4; D: NA; size: NA; CDR3: CASSSGTGADTQYF; DNA: TGTGCCAGCAGTAGCGGGACAGGCGCAGATACGCAGTATTTT
J: TRBJ2-7; V: TRBV4-2; D: TRBD2; size: NA; CDR3: CASSQESGGPTLRQYF; DNA: TGTGCCAGCAGCCAGGAGAGCGGGGGGCCTACCCTCCGGCAGTACTTC
J: TRBJ2-3; V: TRBV11-2; D: TRBD2; size: NA; CDR3: CASSLSWLGLAGDGDTQYF; DNA: TGTGCCAGCAGCTTATCTTGGTTGGGGCTAGCGGGGGACGGAGATACGCAGTATTTT
J: TRBJ2-5; V: TRBV6-1; D: NA; size: NA; CDR3: CASSAWAAFHHFLETQYF; DNA: TGTGCCAGCAGTGCCTGGGCAGCCTTCCATCATTTCCTAGAGACCCAGTACTTC
J: TRBJ2-4; V: TRBV21-1; D: NA; size: NA; CDR3: CASSTSGTRDIAKNIQYF; DNA: TGTGCCAGCAGCACCTCCGGGACTAGAGATATAGCCAAAAACATTCAGTACTTC